The source of this T cell receptor beta chain is a study of T cell responses to AZD1222 COVID-19 vaccine. Study-wide results and caveats: Recipients of AZD1222 seropositive at baseline numbered only 6 or 7. A mostly white British donor set with more females was recruited, and clonal diversity was possibly underestimated. Regions left unmutated in variants are reportedly the target of nearly half of spike-specific TCRs. Two doses of AZD1222 preceded a rise in Spike-specific TCR breadth and depth.

Using immunoSEQ multiplex PCR, the repertoire was profiled, and TCRdb retains in-frame clones only, with some absent. The sample carries 150,000 to 200,000 clones, about 86% recorded once. Points on this clone: Its antigen is not identified.

The sample in question was peripheral blood, obtained on day 0 of AZD1222 vaccination. This TCR derives from an adult in good health.

Written as DNA, the CDR3 is TGTGCCAGTAGTATCGGGGACCCTGGAAACACCATATATTTT. It specifies CASSIGDPGNTIYF. The rearrangement joins TRBV19 to TRBJ1-3, with a possible D match to TRBD1 (5 bases). The CDR3 loop spans 14 amino acids. The V end lost 3 bases, the J end lost 2 bases, and 8 bases lay between the germline ends. The germline V gene has CDR1 LNHDA and CDR2 SQIVND (reference sequence).